The clone carrying this T cell receptor beta chain was observed a handful of times. Antigen specificity is unknown. The sample comes from a study of beta chain features in type 1 diabetes. About the study: Across every sample, 107,917,701 sorted cells were examined in total.

Every isolated RNA sample was fully reverse transcribed, so sequencing captured expressed TCRB transcripts. The repertoire was sequenced with immunoSEQ multiplex PCR; TCRdb's copy has only in-frame clones and lacks some. The data show 150,000 or so clones, with 6.5% to 10% seen just once and about 0.5% held by the top ten. This CDR3 comprises 14 residues. From germline, CDR1 is LGHNA and CDR2 YSLEER. V lost 0 bases, J lost 4 bases, and 9 bases lay in between. Sorting with CD45RO/CCR7/CD25/CD127/CD95/CD27 yielded naive, central memory, regulatory and stem-like memory CD4+ cells. Notes on the study in general: When VDJ junctions were examined, type 1 diabetes patients showed fewer insertions and more deletions. TCRB CDR3 length was moderately but significantly reduced in all four CD4+ subsets of Type 1 diabetes patients. The naive, central memory and Treg TCRB repertoires showed an apparent similarity that was greater among patients than among healthy donors.

J is TRBJ1-1 and V is TRBV4-3; D possibly corresponds to TRBD1 (5 bases). The sequenced sample consisted of central memory CD4+ T cells from blood. This receptor was identified in a woman aged 18-29 years with type 1 diabetes. In nucleotides, the CDR3 is TGCGCCAGCAGCCAAGATTGGGGGGGCACTGAAGCTTTCTTT. Translating it yields CASSQDWGGTEAFF.